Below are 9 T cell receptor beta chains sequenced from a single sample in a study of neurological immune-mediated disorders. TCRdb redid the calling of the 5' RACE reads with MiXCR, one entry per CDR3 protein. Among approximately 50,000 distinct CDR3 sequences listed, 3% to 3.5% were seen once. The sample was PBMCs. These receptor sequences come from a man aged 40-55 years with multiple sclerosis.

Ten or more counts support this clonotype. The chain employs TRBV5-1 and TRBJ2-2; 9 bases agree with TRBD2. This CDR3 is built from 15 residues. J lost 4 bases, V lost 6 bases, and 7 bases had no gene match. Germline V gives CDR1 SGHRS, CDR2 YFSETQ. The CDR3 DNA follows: TGCGCCAGCAAGGCGGCGGGGGGGCTCACCGGGGAGCTGTTTTTT. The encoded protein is CASKAAGGLTGELFF.

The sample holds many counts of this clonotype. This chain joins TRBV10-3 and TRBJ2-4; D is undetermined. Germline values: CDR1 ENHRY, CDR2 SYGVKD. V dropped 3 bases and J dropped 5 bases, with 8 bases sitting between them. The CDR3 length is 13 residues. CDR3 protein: CAISDGVENIQYF. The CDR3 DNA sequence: TGTGCCATCAGTGATGGGGTAGAAAACATTCAGTACTTC.

The CDR3 DNA sequence: TGTGCCAGCTCCACGACAGGGAAGTATCAGCCCCAGCATTTT. Translated, it gives CASSTTGKYQPQHF. The J gene is TRBJ1-5, the V gene TRBV18, with 7 bases identical to TRBD1. Unmatched junction bases numbered 7, after V lost 6 bases and J lost 5 bases. The CDR3 has 14 residues. Germline V gene data show CDR1 as KGHSH and CDR2 as LQKENI.

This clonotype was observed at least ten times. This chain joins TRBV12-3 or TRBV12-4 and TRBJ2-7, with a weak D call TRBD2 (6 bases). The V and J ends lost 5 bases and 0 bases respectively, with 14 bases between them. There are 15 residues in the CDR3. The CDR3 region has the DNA TGTGCCAGCAGTCCCCGGGCGGGGCTCTCCTACGAGCAGTACTTC. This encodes CASSPRAGLSYEQYF.

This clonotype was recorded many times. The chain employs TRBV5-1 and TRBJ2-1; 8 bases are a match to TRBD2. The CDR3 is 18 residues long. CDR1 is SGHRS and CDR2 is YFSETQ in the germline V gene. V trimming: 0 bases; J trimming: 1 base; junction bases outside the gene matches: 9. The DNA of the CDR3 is TGCGCCAGCAGCTTGGCACCGGGGGGGCTCGGGTCCTACAATGAGCAGTTCTTC. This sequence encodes CASSLAPGGLGSYNEQFF. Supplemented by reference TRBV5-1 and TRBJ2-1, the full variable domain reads KAGVTQTPRYLIKTRGQQVTLSCSPISGHRSVSWYQQTPGQGLQFLFEYFSETQRNKGNFPGRFSGRQFSNSRSEMNVSTLELGDSALYLCASSLAPGGLGSYNEQFFGPGTRLTVL.

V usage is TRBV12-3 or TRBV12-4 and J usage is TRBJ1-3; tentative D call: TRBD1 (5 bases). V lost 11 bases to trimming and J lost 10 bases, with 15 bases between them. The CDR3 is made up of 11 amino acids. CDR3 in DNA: TGTGCCGCGGAGGGTGGGGGGACCATATATTTT. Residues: CAAEGGGTIYF.

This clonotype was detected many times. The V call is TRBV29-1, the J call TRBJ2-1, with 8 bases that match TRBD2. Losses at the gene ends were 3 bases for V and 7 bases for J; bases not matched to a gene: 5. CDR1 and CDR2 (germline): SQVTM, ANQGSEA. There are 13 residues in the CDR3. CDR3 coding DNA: TGCAGCGTTGACGCCGGGGGGGGGAATGAGCAGTTCTTC. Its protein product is CSVDAGGGNEQFF.

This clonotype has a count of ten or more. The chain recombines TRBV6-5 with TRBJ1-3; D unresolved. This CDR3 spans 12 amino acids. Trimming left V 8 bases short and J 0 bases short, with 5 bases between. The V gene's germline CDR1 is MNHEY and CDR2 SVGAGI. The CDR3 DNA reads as TGTGCCAGCGGGAGCTCTGGAAACACCATATATTTT. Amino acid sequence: CASGSSGNTIYF.

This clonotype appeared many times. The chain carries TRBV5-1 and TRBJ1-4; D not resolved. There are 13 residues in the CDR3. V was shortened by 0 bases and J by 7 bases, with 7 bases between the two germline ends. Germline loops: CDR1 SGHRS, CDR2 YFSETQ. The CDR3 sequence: CASSLVGVEKLFF. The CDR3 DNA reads TGCGCCAGCAGCTTGGTCGGGGTTGAAAAACTGTTTTTT.